These 27 T cell receptor beta chains originate from one sample sequenced in a study of blood T cells in healthy people across ages. Sample-barcoded 5' priming and a J-beta primer mix drove a second PCR of roughly 6 to 12 cycles. TCRdb re-called the 5' RACE reads with MiXCR, one entry per CDR3 protein. The data show about 400,000 distinct CDR3 sequences, about 55% seen once. The sequencing input was blood. The receptors come from a man aged 55 to 70 in good health.

This clonotype was recorded a few times. This chain joins TRBV27 and TRBJ2-7; D is unresolved. Germline lookup yields CDR1 MNHEY and CDR2 SMNVEV (reference sequence). This CDR3 has 18 amino acids. V was trimmed by 7 bases and J by 2 bases, leaving 27 bases between them. CDR3 amino acids: CASTTGYKRATYTYEQYF. The CDR3 DNA is TGTGCCAGCACAACCGGGTACAAGCGCGCGACATATACCTACGAGCAGTACTTC.

The chain combines TRBV5-1 with TRBJ2-6; 7 bases agree with TRBD1. The V and J ends lost 1 base and 3 bases, in that order; junction bases with no gene match: 1. This CDR3 is 15 amino acids long. Germline assignment: CDR1 SGHRS and CDR2 YFSETQ. In nucleotides, the CDR3 is TGCGCCAGCAGCTTGAACAGGGGTGGGGCCAACGTCCTGACTTTC. Its translation is CASSLNRGGANVLTF.

The rearrangement joins TRBV27 to TRBJ1-2; 7 bases are a match to TRBD1. This CDR3 contains 15 residues. Germline values: CDR1 MNHEY, CDR2 SMNVEV (reference sequence). Trimming removed 4 bases from V and 5 bases from J; junction bases left unmatched: 10. CDR3 DNA sequence: TGTGCCAGCAGTTCCCGGGACAGTGGATTGTATGGCTACACCTTC. Protein sequence: CASSSRDSGLYGYTF.

The sample holds many counts of this clonotype. V gene TRBV6-2 or TRBV6-3 combines with J gene TRBJ2-7; TRBD1 agrees at 7 bases. The ends lost 1 base at V and 2 bases at J; junction bases unmatched: 2. CDR1 and CDR2 (germline): MNHEY, SVGEGT. The CDR3 is made up of 14 amino acids. The CDR3 DNA sequence: TGTGCCAGCAGTTACTATGGGACAGCCTACGAGCAGTACTTC. It codes for CASSYYGTAYEQYF.

The chain combines TRBV7-9 with TRBJ2-3, with TRBD1 matching 10 bases. The CDR3 is 15 residues long. The V segment lost 7 bases and the J segment 3 bases; nucleotides outside the gene matches: 7. Germline V gene data show CDR1 as SEHNR and CDR2 as FQNEAQ (reference sequence). CDR3 sequence reads: CASNPGTGDTDTQYF. CDR3 DNA sequence: TGTGCCAGCAACCCCGGGACAGGGGATACAGATACGCAGTATTTT.

This clonotype occurred a few times. This CDR3 reads CATQGGADPYNEQFF. CDR3 sequence (DNA): TGCGCCACTCAAGGGGGTGCTGACCCTTACAATGAGCAGTTCTTC. The chain carries TRBV5-1 and TRBJ2-1; tentatively, D is TRBD1 (6 bases). V was pared by 9 bases and J by 4 bases, with 20 bases between. In germline, CDR1 is SGHRS, CDR2 YFSETQ. The CDR3 is 15 amino acids.

The rearrangement joins TRBV6-2 or TRBV6-3 to TRBJ2-5; the match to TRBD1 covers 8 bases. CDR1 and CDR2 from the germline V gene are MNHEY and SVGEGT. The CDR3 extends over 13 amino acids. With V trimmed by 10 bases and J by 0 bases, 4 bases remained unmatched. In DNA form, the CDR3 reads TGTGCCACCGGACAGGGTCACCAAGAGACCCAGTACTTC. Its protein is CATGQGHQETQYF.

The V gene is TRBV9, the J gene TRBJ2-3; D possibly uses TRBD1 or TRBD2 (5 bases each). V lost 2 bases and J lost 6, with 13 bases in between. Germline CDR1 is SGDLS and CDR2 is YYNGEE. There are 14 residues in the CDR3. CDR3 sequence (DNA): TGTGCCAGCAGCGTGGAGATGGGGGTGGATACGCAGTATTTT. Encoded protein: CASSVEMGVDTQYF. Combining the CDR3 with reference TRBV9 and TRBJ2-3 gives the whole variable domain DSGVTQTPKHLITATGQRVTLRCSPRSGDLSVYWYQQSLDQGLQFLIQYYNGEERAKGNILERFSAQQFPDLHSELNLSSLELGDSALYFCASSVEMGVDTQYFGPGTRLTVL.

This clonotype was seen more than once but under ten times. V usage is TRBV7-9 and J usage is TRBJ2-7, with D possibly TRBD1 on 6 matching bases. V shed 5 bases and J shed 0 bases, with 11 bases lying between them. There are 14 residues in the CDR3. CDR1 and CDR2 from the germline V gene are SEHNR and FQNEAQ (reference sequence). Here the CDR3 reads CASSTGQPSYEQYF. DNA of the CDR3: TGTGCCAGCAGCACCGGACAGCCCTCCTACGAGCAGTACTTC.

This clonotype has only one observation. The chain carries TRBV20-1 and TRBJ2-3; D perhaps matches TRBD2 (6 bases). Trimming stripped 5 bases from V and 2 bases from J, with 11 bases between. The CDR3 consists of 13 residues. Germline CDR1 reads DFQATT; CDR2 reads SNEGSKA (reference sequence). DNA for the CDR3: TGCAGTGCTCCCCGGGGGATCACAGATACGCAGTATTTT. It specifies CSAPRGITDTQYF.

V and J are TRBV15 and TRBJ2-3, with a weak D call TRBD2 (6 bases). V lost 4 bases and J lost 4, with 12 bases in between. The CDR3 consists of 14 residues. The germline V gene has CDR1 LNHNV and CDR2 YYDKDF (reference sequence). The CDR3 DNA is TGTGCCACCAGCACTCCCGGGAGTTCAGATACGCAGTATTTT. Its protein product is CATSTPGSSDTQYF.

V and J are TRBV7-2 and TRBJ2-1; tentatively, D is TRBD2 (7 bases). Looked up from germline, CDR1 is SGHTA and CDR2 is FQGNSA. There are 14 residues in the CDR3. Trimming removed 5 bases at V and 4 bases at J, with 12 bases between. Written as DNA, the CDR3 is TGTGCCAGCAGCAGGGGGGGGCTATACAATGAGCAGTTCTTC. This sequence encodes CASSRGGLYNEQFF.

V gene TRBV29-1 combines with J gene TRBJ2-7; D tentatively fits TRBD1 or TRBD2 (5 bases each). Per the germline V gene, CDR1 is SQVTM and CDR2 is ANQGSEA. CDR3 length equals 12 residues. V lost 4 bases and J 2 bases, leaving 9 bases between the germline ends. In DNA, the CDR3 is TGCAGCGTTGCCCAGGGACCCTACGAGCAGTACTTC. It translates to CSVAQGPYEQYF.

The rearrangement uses TRBV12-3 or TRBV12-4 and TRBJ2-3, with 7 positions matching TRBD2. The CDR3 is 14 amino acids. Trimming took 3 bases from V and 3 from J; bases not matched to a gene: 3. CDR3 sequence: CASSFAGVTDTQYF. The DNA of the CDR3 is TGTGCCAGCAGTTTCGCGGGGGTTACAGATACGCAGTATTTT.

This chain uses TRBV10-2 with TRBJ1-4; tentatively, D is TRBD1 (5 bases). Germline assignment: CDR1 WSHSY and CDR2 SAAADI. V was cut by 6 bases and J by 0 bases, with 20 bases left in between. The CDR3 contains 18 residues. CDR3 amino acids: CASSHFSTVTATNEKLFF. The DNA of the CDR3 is TGCGCCAGCAGCCATTTCTCGACAGTGACGGCAACTAATGAAAAACTGTTTTTT.

The gene calls are TRBV3-1 and TRBJ2-1; D not resolved. Germline V gene data show CDR1 as LGHDT and CDR2 as YNNKEL (reference sequence). V lost 5 bases and J 6 bases, leaving 5 bases between the germline ends. The CDR3 length is 11 residues. The CDR3 protein is CASSKSNEQFF. In nucleotides, the CDR3 is TGTGCCAGCAGCAAAAGCAATGAGCAGTTCTTC.

This rearrangement joins TRBV5-4 to TRBJ2-1; TRBD2 matches 14 bases. The ends lost 4 bases at V and 9 bases at J; junction bases unmatched: 9. This CDR3 comprises 16 residues. Germline V gene lookup returns CDR1 SGHNT and CDR2 YYREEE (reference sequence). CDR3 sequence reads: CASSRVGTSGSAEQFF. The CDR3 DNA is TGTGCCAGCAGCCGCGTAGGGACTAGCGGGAGCGCTGAGCAGTTCTTC.

V gene TRBV5-1 combines with J gene TRBJ2-7, with D possibly TRBD1 on 6 matching bases. CDR3 length: 13 residues. Trimming stripped 0 bases from V and 5 bases from J, with 9 bases between. Germline V gene sequence: CDR1 SGHRS, CDR2 YFSETQ. This chain's CDR3 is CASSLGDIDEQYF. The CDR3 DNA is TGCGCCAGCAGCTTGGGGGACATCGACGAGCAGTACTTC.

The sample holds one count of this clonotype. This chain connects TRBV6-1 to TRBJ1-4, with 8 bases matching TRBD1. J lost 7 bases, V lost 6 bases, and 1 base had no gene match. CDR1 MNHNS and CDR2 SASEGT come from the germline V gene. The CDR3 spans 12 residues. CDR3 in DNA: TGTGCCAGCAGCGACAGGGGTGAAAAACTGTTTTTT. As protein: CASSDRGEKLFF.

This clonotype appeared a few times. This rearrangement joins TRBV29-1 to TRBJ2-6; D is unclear. Between the trimmed V and J ends, which lost 5 bases and 0 bases, there was a span of 8 bases. The CDR3 is made up of 14 amino acids. CDR1 SQVTM and CDR2 ANQGSEA come from the germline V gene. CDR3 in DNA: TGCAGCGTTCGAGAGAACTCTGGGGCCAACGTCCTGACTTTC. Its protein is CSVRENSGANVLTF.

The CDR3 region has the DNA TGTGCCTGGAGTGTCGGGACGGGACCCCAAGAGACCCAGTACTTC. It codes for CAWSVGTGPQETQYF. The V call is TRBV30, the J call TRBJ2-5, with D perhaps TRBD1 or TRBD2 (5 bases each). CDR1 and CDR2 from the germline V gene are GTSNPN and SVGIG (reference sequence). The CDR3 has 15 residues. V dropped 0 bases and J dropped 1 base, with 12 bases sitting between them. Combining the CDR3 with reference TRBV30 and TRBJ2-5 gives the whole variable domain SQTIHQWPATLVQPVGSPLSLECTVEGTSNPNLYWYRQAAGRGLQLLFYSVGIGQISSEVPQNLSASRPQDRQFILSSKKLLLSDSGFYLCAWSVGTGPQETQYFGPGTRLLVL.

This clonotype occurred a few times. V usage is TRBV10-3 and J usage is TRBJ2-7; D possibly corresponds to TRBD2 (5 bases). V dropped 3 bases and J dropped 1 base, with 10 bases sitting between them. From germline, CDR1 is ENHRY and CDR2 SYGVKD. The CDR3 contains 14 residues. The CDR3 is CAISDQQRSYEQYF. Written as DNA, the CDR3 is TGTGCCATCAGTGATCAACAGCGGTCCTACGAGCAGTACTTC.

This chain uses TRBV4-2 with TRBJ2-3, with 9 bases aligning to TRBD2. The CDR3 is 17 amino acids. J gave up 2 bases and V 1 base, and 7 bases lay outside the gene matches. Looked up from germline, CDR1 is LGHNA and CDR2 is YNFKEQ. This CDR3 reads CASSQAPSGGNTDTQYF. In nucleotides, the CDR3 is TGTGCCAGCAGCCAAGCACCCAGCGGGGGGAACACAGATACGCAGTATTTT.

Many counts were recorded for this clonotype. The chain uses TRBV15 and TRBJ1-2, with D possibly TRBD1 on 5 matching bases. Trimming removed 8 bases from V and 1 base from J, with 17 bases in between. The CDR3 spans 15 residues. Germline assignment: CDR1 LNHNV and CDR2 YYDKDF (reference sequence). The CDR3, as DNA: TGTGCCACCCAAGAGGCGGGACGAATTAACTATGGCTACACCTTC. Translated: CATQEAGRINYGYTF.

V usage is TRBV3-1 and J usage is TRBJ2-6, with a possible D match to TRBD2 (6 bases). Germline V CDR1 and CDR2: LGHDT, YNNKEL (reference sequence). V lost 6 bases and J 0 bases, leaving 18 bases between the germline ends. The CDR3 runs to 18 residues. The CDR3 loop is CASSPGGLPVSGANVLTF. CDR3 in DNA: TGTGCCAGCAGTCCAGGCGGACTACCGGTCTCTGGGGCCAACGTCCTGACTTTC.

The rearrangement joins TRBV6-5 to TRBJ2-3; D is unclear. The CDR3 has 16 amino acids. V was shortened by 2 bases and J by 2 bases, with 14 bases between the two germline ends. Germline lookup yields CDR1 MNHEY and CDR2 SVGAGI. The CDR3 DNA reads as TGTGCCAGCAGTTACGGACGGATTTCAGACACAGATACGCAGTATTTT. Protein product: CASSYGRISDTDTQYF.

This clonotype was detected ten times or more. CDR3 bases: TGTGCCAGCAGCCCGGAAAGACAGGGGCCGTTCTTC. Amino acids: CASSPERQGPFF. The chain has TRBV7-8 and TRBJ2-1; 8 bases are a match to TRBD1. This CDR3 has 12 amino acids. Trimming removed 5 bases from V and 15 bases from J; junction bases left unmatched: 9. Looked up from germline, CDR1 is SGHVS and CDR2 is FQNEAQ.